This TCR beta chain was sequenced during a study of radiation and T cells in renal cell carcinoma. Profiled with immunoSEQ multiplex PCR; TCRdb holds only in-frame clones, not every one. Seen here are tens of thousands of clones, around 77% observed once, and the top ten hold under 7%. V was shortened by 0 bases and J by 1 base, with 13 bases between the two germline ends. The CDR3 contains 16 residues. The germline V gene encodes CDR1 SGHKS and CDR2 YYEKEE (reference sequence). Time point noted: blood 2 weeks post-SBRT. Noted treatment: 15 Gy SBRT to primary tumor, nephrectomy 4 weeks later. This clonotype was obtained from a man in his fifties or sixties with renal cell carcinoma. The V gene is TRBV5-5, the J gene TRBJ2-5; perhaps TRBD2 as D (5 bases). This sample comprised blood, obtained from a patient whose treatment included radiotherapy and nephrectomy. The chain's CDR3 is CASSLGASGLQETQYF. The CDR3, as DNA: TGTGCCAGCAGCTTGGGAGCTAGTGGACTCCAAGAGACCCAGTACTTC.